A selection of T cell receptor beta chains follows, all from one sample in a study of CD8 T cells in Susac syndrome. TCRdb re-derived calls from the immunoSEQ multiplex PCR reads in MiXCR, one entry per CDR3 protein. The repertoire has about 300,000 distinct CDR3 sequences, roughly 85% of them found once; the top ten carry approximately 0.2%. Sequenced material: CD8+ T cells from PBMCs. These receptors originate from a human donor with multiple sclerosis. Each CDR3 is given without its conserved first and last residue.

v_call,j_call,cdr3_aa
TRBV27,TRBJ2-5,ASSLSPWRVRTQY
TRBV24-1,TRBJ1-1,ATSAGVGTEAF
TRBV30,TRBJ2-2,AFPWNRGERSAGELF
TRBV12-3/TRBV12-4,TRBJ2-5,ASSLVTAGGLGETQY
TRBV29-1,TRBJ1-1,SGVGGGDTEAF
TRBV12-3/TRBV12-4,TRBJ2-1,ASSSSALVGEQF
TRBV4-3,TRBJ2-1,ASSPTPGTEYNEQF
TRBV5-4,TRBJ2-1,ASSNPTGAYNGQF
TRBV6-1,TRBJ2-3,ASSNRGGTDTQY
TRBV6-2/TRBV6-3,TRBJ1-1,ASSYLVSGLEAF
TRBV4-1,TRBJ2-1,ASSQGLVSSYNEQF
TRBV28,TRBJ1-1,ASSFLRGGMNTEAF
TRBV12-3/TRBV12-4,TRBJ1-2,ASSFGGAVYGYT
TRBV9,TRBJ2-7,ASGTGAYEQY
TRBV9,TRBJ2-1,ASSVGGHEQF
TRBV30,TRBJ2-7,AWSSGVGSYEQY
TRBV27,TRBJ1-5,ASRAGAGREPQH
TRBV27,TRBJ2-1,ASSLAGQYNEQF
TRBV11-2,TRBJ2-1,ASSFDPEVNNEQF
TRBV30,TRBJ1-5,AWSQGTGNQPQH
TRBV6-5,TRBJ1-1,ASSFHTSRTEAF
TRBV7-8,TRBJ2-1,ASSLALEYNEQF